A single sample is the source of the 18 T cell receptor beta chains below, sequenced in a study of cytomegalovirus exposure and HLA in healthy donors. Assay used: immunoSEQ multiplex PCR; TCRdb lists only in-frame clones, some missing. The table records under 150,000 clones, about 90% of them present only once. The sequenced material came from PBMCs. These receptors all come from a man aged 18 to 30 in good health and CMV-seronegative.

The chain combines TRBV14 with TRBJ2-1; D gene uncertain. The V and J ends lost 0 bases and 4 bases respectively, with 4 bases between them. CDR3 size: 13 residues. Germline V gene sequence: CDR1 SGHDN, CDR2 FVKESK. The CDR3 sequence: CASSQDSYNEQFF. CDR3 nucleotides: TGTGCCAGCAGCCAAGACAGTTACAATGAGCAGTTCTTC. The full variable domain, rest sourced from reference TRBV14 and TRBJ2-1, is EAGVTQFPSHSVIEKGQTVTLRCDPISGHDNLYWYRRVMGKEIKFLLHFVKESKQDESGMPNNRFLAERTGGTYSTLKVQPAELEDSGVYFCASSQDSYNEQFFGPGTRLTVL.

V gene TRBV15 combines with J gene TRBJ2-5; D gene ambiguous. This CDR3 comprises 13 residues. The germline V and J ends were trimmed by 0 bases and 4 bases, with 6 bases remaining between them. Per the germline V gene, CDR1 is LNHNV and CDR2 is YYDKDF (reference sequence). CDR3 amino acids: CATSRDLAETQYF. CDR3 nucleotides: TGTGCCACCAGCAGAGATCTGGCAGAGACCCAGTACTTC.

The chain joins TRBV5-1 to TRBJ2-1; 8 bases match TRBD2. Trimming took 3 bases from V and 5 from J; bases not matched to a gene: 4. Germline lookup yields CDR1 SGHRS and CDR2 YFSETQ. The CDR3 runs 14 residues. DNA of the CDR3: TGCGCCAGCAGCTCGGGACTAGGCCACAATGAGCAGTTCTTC. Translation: CASSSGLGHNEQFF.

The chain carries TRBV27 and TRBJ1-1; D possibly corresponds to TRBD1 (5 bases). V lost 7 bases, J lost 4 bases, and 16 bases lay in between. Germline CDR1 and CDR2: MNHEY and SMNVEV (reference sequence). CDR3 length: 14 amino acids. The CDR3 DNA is TGTGCCAGCACCAGTTACGGGGGAGGCACTGAAGCTTTCTTT. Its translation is CASTSYGGGTEAFF.

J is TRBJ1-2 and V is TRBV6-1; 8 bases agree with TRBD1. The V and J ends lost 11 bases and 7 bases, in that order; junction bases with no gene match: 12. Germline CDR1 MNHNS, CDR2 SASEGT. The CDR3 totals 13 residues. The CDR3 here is CASKDREGSGYTF. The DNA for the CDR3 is TGTGCCTCCAAGGACAGGGAGGGTTCTGGCTACACCTTC.

Here the CDR3 DNA reads TGTGCCAGCAGTGAGGCTCGGGGGGCGTATGGCTACACCTTC. It specifies CASSEARGAYGYTF. The chain carries TRBV25-1 and TRBJ1-2; D might be TRBD1 (6 bases). Trimming removed 3 bases at V and 5 bases at J, with 13 bases between. The CDR3 totals 14 residues. Per the germline V gene, CDR1 is MGHDK and CDR2 is SYGVNS.

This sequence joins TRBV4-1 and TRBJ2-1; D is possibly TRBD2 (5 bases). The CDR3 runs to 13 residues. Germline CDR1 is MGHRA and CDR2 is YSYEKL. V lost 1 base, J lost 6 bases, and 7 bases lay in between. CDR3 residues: CASSQGGSNEQFF. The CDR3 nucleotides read TGCGCCAGCAGCCAAGGAGGGAGCAATGAGCAGTTCTTC.

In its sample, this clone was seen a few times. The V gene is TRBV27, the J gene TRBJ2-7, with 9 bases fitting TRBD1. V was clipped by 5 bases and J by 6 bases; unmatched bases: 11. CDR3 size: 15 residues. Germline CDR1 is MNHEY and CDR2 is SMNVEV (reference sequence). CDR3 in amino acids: CASSVTGGTGGEQYF. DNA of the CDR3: TGTGCCAGCAGTGTAACAGGGGGCACCGGGGGCGAGCAGTACTTC.

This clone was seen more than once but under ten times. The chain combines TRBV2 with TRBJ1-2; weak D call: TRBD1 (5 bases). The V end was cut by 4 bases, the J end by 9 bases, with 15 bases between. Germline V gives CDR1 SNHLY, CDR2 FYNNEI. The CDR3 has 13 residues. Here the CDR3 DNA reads TGTGCCAGCAGTGTAGGGTGGGGCACGAGCTACACCTTC. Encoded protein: CASSVGWGTSYTF.

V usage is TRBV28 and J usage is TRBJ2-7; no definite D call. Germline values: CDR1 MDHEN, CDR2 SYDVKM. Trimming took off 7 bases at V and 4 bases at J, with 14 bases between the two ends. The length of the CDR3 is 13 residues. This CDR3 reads CASNTLTEYEQYF. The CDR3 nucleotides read TGTGCCAGCAACACCCTAACAGAGTACGAGCAGTACTTC.

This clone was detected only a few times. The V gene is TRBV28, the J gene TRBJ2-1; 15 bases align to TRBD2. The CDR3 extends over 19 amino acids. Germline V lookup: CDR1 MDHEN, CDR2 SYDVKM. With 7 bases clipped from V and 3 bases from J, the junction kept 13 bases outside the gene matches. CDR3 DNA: TGTGCCAGCACCGCGCGCCTGGGACTAGCGGGAGGAGGCTACAATGAGCAGTTCTTC. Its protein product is CASTARLGLAGGGYNEQFF.

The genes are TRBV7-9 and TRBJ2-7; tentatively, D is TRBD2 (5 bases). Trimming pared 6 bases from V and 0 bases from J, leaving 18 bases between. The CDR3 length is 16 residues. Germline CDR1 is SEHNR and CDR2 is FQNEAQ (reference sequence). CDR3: CASSSVRPFTSYEQYF. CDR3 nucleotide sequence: TGTGCCAGCAGTAGCGTTCGACCATTTACCTCCTACGAGCAGTACTTC.

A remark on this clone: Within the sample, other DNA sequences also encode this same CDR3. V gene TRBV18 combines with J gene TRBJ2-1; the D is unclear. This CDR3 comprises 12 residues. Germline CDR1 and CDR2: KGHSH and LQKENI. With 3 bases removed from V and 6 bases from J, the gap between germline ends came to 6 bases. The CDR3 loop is CASSPSGNEQFF. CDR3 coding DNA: TGTGCCAGCTCACCGTCCGGCAATGAGCAGTTCTTC.

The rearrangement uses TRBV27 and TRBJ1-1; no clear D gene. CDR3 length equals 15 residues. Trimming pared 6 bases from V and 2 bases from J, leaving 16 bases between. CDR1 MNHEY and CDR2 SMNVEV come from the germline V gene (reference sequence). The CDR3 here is CASSPRGNTNTEAFF. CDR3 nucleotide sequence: TGTGCCAGCAGCCCGCGGGGTAATACTAACACTGAAGCTTTCTTT.

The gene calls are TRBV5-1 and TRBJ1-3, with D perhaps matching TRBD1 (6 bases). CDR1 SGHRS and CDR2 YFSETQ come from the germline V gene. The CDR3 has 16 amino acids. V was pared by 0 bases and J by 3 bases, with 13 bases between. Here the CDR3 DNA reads TGCGCCAGCAGCTTGGAGTTCAGGGGTGGTGGAAACACCATATATTTT. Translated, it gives CASSLEFRGGGNTIYF.

CDR3 coding DNA: TGCGCCAGCAGCCAAAAAGGCTGGGACTCCAACCGGGGGGAGCTGTTTTTT. Encoded protein: CASSQKGWDSNRGELFF. V gene TRBV4-1 combines with J gene TRBJ2-2; D may be TRBD2 (6 bases). The CDR3 consists of 17 residues. Germline-derived CDR1 and CDR2 are MGHRA and YSYEKL. V lost 2 bases and J 8 bases, leaving 21 bases between the germline ends.

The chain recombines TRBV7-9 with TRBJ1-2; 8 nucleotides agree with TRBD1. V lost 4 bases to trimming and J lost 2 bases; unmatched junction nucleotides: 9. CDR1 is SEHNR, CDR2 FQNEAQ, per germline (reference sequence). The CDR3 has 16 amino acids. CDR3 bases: TGTGCCAGCAGCTCCGGGACAGGAACACTCAACTATGGCTACACCTTC. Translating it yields CASSSGTGTLNYGYTF.

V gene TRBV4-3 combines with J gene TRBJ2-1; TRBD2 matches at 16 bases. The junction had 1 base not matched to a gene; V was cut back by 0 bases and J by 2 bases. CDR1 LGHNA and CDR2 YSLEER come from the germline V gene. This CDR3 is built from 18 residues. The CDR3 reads CASSQDGTSGRAYNEQFF. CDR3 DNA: TGCGCCAGCAGCCAAGACGGGACTAGCGGGAGGGCCTACAATGAGCAGTTCTTC.